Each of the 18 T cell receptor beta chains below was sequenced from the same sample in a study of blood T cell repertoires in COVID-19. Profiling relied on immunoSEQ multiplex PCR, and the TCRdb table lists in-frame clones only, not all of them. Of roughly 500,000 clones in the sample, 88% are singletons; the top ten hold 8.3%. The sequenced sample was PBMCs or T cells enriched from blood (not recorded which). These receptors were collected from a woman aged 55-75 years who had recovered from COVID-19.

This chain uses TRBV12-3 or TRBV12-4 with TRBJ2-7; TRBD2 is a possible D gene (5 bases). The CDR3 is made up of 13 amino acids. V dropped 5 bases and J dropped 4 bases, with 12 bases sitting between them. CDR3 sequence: CASSPRREYEQYF. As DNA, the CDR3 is TGTGCCAGCAGTCCTAGACGGGAATACGAGCAGTACTTC.

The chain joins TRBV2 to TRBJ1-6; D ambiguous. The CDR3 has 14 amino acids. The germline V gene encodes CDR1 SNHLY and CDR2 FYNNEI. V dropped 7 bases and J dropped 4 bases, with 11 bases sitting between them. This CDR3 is CASTLTRYNSPLHF. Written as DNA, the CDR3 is TGTGCCAGCACCCTTACCAGATATAATTCACCCCTCCACTTT. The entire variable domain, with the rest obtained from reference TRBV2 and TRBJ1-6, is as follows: EPEVTQTPSHQVTQMGQEVILRCVPISNHLYFYWYRQILGQKVEFLVSFYNNEISEKSEIFDDQFSVERPDGSNFTLKIRSTKLEDSAMYFCASTLTRYNSPLHFGNGTRLTVT.

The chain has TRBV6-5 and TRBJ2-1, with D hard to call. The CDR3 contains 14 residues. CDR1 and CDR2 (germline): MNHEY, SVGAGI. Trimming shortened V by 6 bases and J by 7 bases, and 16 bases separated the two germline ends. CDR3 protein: CASSLLGSPNEQFF. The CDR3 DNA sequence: TGTGCCAGCAGCCTCTTGGGTAGCCCAAATGAGCAGTTCTTC.

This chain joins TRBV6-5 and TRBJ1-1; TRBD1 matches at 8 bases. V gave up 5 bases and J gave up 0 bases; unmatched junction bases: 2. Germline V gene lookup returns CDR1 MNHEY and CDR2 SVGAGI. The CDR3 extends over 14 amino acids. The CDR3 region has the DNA TGTGCCAGCAGTAGGGGACAGGTGAACACTGAAGCTTTCTTT. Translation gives CASSRGQVNTEAFF.

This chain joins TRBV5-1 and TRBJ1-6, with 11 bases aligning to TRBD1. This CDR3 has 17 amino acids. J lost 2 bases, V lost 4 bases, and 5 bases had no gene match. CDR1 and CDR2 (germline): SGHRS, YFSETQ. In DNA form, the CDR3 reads TGCGCCAGCAGCCTCGGACAGGGGGCTACCTATAATTCACCCCTCCACTTT. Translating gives CASSLGQGATYNSPLHF. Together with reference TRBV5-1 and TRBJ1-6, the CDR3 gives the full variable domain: KAGVTQTPRYLIKTRGQQVTLSCSPISGHRSVSWYQQTPGQGLQFLFEYFSETQRNKGNFPGRFSGRQFSNSRSEMNVSTLELGDSALYLCASSLGQGATYNSPLHFGNGTRLTVT.

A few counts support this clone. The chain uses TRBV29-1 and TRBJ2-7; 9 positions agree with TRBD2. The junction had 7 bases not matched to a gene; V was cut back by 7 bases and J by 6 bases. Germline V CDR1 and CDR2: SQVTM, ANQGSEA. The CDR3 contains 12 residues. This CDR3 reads CSAGTSNSEQYV. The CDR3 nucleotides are TGCAGCGCGGGGACTAGCAACAGCGAGCAGTACGTC.

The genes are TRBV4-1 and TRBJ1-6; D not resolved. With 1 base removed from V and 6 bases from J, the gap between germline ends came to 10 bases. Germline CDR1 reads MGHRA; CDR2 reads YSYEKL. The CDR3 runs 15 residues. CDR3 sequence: CASSQVLSANSPLHF. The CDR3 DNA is TGCGCCAGCAGCCAAGTGTTGAGCGCTAATTCACCCCTCCACTTT.

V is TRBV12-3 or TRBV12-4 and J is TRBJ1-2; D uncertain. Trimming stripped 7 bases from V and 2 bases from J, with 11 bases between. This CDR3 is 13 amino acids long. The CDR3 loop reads CASTPTRNYGYTF. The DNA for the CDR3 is TGTGCCAGCACTCCGACCAGGAACTATGGCTACACCTTC.

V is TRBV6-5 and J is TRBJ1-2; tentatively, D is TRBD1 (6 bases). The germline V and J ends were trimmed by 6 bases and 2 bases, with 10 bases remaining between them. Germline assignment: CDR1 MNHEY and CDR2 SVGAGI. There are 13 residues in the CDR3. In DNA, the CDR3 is TGTGCCAGCAGAATCACAGGGAACTATGGCTACACCTTC. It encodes CASRITGNYGYTF.

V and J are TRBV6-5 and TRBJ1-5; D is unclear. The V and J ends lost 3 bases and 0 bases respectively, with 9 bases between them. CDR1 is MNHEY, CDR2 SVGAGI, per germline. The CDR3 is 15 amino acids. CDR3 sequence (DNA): TGTGCCAGCAGTTATTCGCCCTATAGCAATCAGCCCCAGCATTTT. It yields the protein CASSYSPYSNQPQHF.

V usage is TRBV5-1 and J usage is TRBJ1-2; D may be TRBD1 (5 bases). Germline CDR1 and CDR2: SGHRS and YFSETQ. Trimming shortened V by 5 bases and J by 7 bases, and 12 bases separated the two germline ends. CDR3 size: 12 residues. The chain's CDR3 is CASSGDSFGYTF. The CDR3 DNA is TGCGCCAGCAGTGGGGACTCGTTTGGCTACACCTTC.

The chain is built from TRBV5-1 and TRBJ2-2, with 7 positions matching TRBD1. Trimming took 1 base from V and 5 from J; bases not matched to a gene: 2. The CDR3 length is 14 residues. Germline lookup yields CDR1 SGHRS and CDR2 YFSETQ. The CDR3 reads CASSLSTGTGELFF. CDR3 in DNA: TGCGCCAGCAGCTTGTCGACAGGGACCGGGGAGCTGTTTTTT.

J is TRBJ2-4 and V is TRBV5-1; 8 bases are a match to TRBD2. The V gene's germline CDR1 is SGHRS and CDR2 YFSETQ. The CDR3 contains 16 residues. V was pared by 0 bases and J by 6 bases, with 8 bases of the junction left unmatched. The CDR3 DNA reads TGCGCCAGCAGCTTGGGATCCGGGACTAGAGGAAACATTCAGTACTTC. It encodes CASSLGSGTRGNIQYF. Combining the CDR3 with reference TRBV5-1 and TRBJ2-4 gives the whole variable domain KAGVTQTPRYLIKTRGQQVTLSCSPISGHRSVSWYQQTPGQGLQFLFEYFSETQRNKGNFPGRFSGRQFSNSRSEMNVSTLELGDSALYLCASSLGSGTRGNIQYFGAGTRLSVL.

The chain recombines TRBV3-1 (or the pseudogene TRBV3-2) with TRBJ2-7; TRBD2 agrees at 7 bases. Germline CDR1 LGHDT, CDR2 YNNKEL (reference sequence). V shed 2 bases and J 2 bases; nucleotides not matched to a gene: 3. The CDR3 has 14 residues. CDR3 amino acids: CASSQRGLAYEQYF. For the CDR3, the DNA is TGTGCCAGCAGCCAACGCGGACTAGCCTACGAGCAGTACTTC.

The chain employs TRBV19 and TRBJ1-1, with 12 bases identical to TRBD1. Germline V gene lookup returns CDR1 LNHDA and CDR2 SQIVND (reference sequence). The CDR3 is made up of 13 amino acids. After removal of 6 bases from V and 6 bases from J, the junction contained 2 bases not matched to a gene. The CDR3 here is CASRGQGASEAFF. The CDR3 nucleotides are TGTGCCAGTAGGGGACAGGGGGCCTCTGAAGCTTTCTTT.

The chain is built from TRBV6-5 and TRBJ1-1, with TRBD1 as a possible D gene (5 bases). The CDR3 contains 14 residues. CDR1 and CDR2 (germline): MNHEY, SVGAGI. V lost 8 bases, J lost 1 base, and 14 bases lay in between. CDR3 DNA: TGTGCCAGCGGATTCAGGGTTAGGAACACTGAAGCTTTCTTT. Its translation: CASGFRVRNTEAFF.

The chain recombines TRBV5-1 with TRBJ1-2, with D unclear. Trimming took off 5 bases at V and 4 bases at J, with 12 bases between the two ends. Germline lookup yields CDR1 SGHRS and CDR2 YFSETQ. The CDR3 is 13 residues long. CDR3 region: CASSWAGSYGYTF. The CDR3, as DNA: TGCGCCAGCAGTTGGGCCGGGAGCTATGGCTACACCTTC.

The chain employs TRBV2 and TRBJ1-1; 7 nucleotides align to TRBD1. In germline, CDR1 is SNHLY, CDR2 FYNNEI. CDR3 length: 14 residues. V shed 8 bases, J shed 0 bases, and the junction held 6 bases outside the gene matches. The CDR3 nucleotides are TGTGCCAGCGGAGGGGACAGATTGAACACTGAAGCTTTCTTT. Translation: CASGGDRLNTEAFF. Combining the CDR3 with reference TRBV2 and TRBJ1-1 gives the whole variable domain EPEVTQTPSHQVTQMGQEVILRCVPISNHLYFYWYRQILGQKVEFLVSFYNNEISEKSEIFDDQFSVERPDGSNFTLKIRSTKLEDSAMYFCASGGDRLNTEAFFGQGTRLTVV.